These T cell receptor beta chains were read from a single sample in a study of T cell repertoires and Cas9 in healthy adults. Clones were sequenced by immunoSEQ multiplex PCR, and TCRdb holds only the in-frame ones, with some missing. The repertoire holds tens of thousands of clones, with about 90% as singletons. Sequences were obtained from CD4+ effector T cells (CD127+, CD25-, CD137-, CD154-) from PBMCs; culture status not recorded. The receptors stem from a human donor in good health. CDR3s include the opening cysteine and the closing phenylalanine or tryptophan. A D gene is named only where the DNA matches it firmly. Clone size is shown for a subset of rows, as once, few, many or a class of expanded clone.

abundance: few
d_gene: -
v_gene: TRBV2
j_gene: TRBJ2-3
CDR3nt: TGTGCCAGCAATGGTCCATTCACAGATACGCAGTATTTT
CDR3aa: CASNGPFTDTQYF

abundance: -
d_gene: -
v_gene: TRBV14
j_gene: TRBJ2-5
CDR3nt: TGTGCCAGCAGCCCCCTCCTTGTTGCGCTGGAGGAGACCCAGTACTTC
CDR3aa: CASSPLLVALEETQYF

abundance: -
d_gene: TRBD2
v_gene: TRBV7-2
j_gene: TRBJ2-5
CDR3nt: TGTGCCAACTCCATCGGGGGAGGGCCGGAAGAGACCCAGTACTTC
CDR3aa: CANSIGGGPEETQYF

abundance: -
d_gene: -
v_gene: TRBV11-2
j_gene: TRBJ1-5
CDR3nt: TGTGCCAGCAGCTTTTATAGCAATCAGCCCCAGCATTTT
CDR3aa: CASSFYSNQPQHF

abundance: -
d_gene: -
v_gene: TRBV19
j_gene: TRBJ1-5
CDR3nt: TGTGCCAGTAGTTCGCTGATGGGCAATCAGCCCCAGCATTTT
CDR3aa: CASSSLMGNQPQHF

abundance: -
d_gene: -
v_gene: TRBV7-2
j_gene: TRBJ2-7
CDR3nt: TGTGCCAGCAGCTCCTTCCCCAACTCAAGACTCGCGACGCAGTACTTC
CDR3aa: CASSSFPNSRLATQYF

abundance: -
d_gene: TRBD1
v_gene: TRBV10-3
j_gene: TRBJ1-4
CDR3nt: TGTGCCATCAGGCCCTCCGGGACAGATGACGAAAAACTGTTTTTT
CDR3aa: CAIRPSGTDDEKLFF

abundance: -
d_gene: -
v_gene: TRBV28
j_gene: TRBJ1-5
CDR3nt: TGTGCCAGCAGGGGGGACTTAGGCCTAATTTATAGCAATCAGCCCCAGCATTTT
CDR3aa: CASRGDLGLIYSNQPQHF

abundance: -
d_gene: -
v_gene: TRBV6-1
j_gene: TRBJ2-7
CDR3nt: TGTGCCAGCAGTGAAGCGCTTCGGGCAGGGGTCGACGAGCAGTACTTC
CDR3aa: CASSEALRAGVDEQYF

abundance: -
d_gene: -
v_gene: TRBV21-1
j_gene: TRBJ1-2
CDR3nt: TGTGCCAGCAGCAAAGAGGGGACAGCCACCCTTTACTATGGCTACACCTTC
CDR3aa: CASSKEGTATLYYGYTF

abundance: -
d_gene: TRBD2
v_gene: TRBV6-5
j_gene: TRBJ2-7
CDR3nt: TGTGCCAGCAGCCTAGCGACTAGCGGGAGTAGCGAGCAGTACTTC
CDR3aa: CASSLATSGSSEQYF

abundance: -
d_gene: -
v_gene: TRBV10-3
j_gene: TRBJ1-1
CDR3nt: TGTGCCATCAGTGGGCAGGGTGATACAGCTGAAGCTTTCTTT
CDR3aa: CAISGQGDTAEAFF